The T cell receptor beta chain described here comes from a study of CD8+CD57+ T cells in acquired aplastic anemia (dated by TCRdb to the late 2010s). About the study as a whole: A mean of 3.2 ug of DNA, ranging from roughly 0.18 to 30 ug, was extracted from sorted CD4+ and CD8+ cells. Healthy donor samples averaged about 10 million reads for CD4+ and about 12 million for CD8+ cells.

A note on this clonotype: Its specific antigen is unknown. No base quality values were provided; no much bigger clone lies one nucleotide off.

CDR1 and CDR2, per the germline V gene, are SQVTM and ANQGSEA. V drops 2 bases and J drops 6 bases, leaving 7 bases in between. There are 11 amino acids in the CDR3, from cysteine to phenylalanine inclusive. The read is trimmed to its CDR3 DNA, 33 bases read in frame from base 1. Genomic DNA was used as template for profiling of TCR beta VDJ combinations and CDR3 sequences. An Illumina HiSeq 2000 was used for TCR repertoire sequencing. Concerning the study's data processing: Repertoire assessment relied on Simpson's diversity index, CDR3 size and DJ length profiles, and TRBV/TRBJ rearrangement plots. The most abundant DNA sequence in the deep sequencing data was taken as the immunodominant clone. CDR3 amino acid sequences were checked for sharing between subjects and were compared against published repertoires and the VDJdb database. TCRdb trimmed the raw reads at Q25, called clones with MiXCR and kept productive beta chains. One record per CDR3 amino acid sequence lists the most common genes and DNA. The V and J calls, along with clone size, are taken from TCRdb and not from the paper's own processing. The sample table shows about 140,000 distinct CDR3 sequences, and less than 45% are seen once. The ten largest account for almost 8.5% of the sample.

In this study, sorted CD4+ and CD8+ T cells from the blood of healthy subjects and of severe aplastic anemia patients had their TCR repertoires deep-sequenced. Ficoll-Paque density gradient centrifugation was used to isolate peripheral blood mononuclear cells. Before DNA was extracted, CD4+ and CD8+ T cells were sorted using either FACS or magnetic beads. The research as a whole found: No significant difference in CD8+ Simpson's diversity was found between patients and healthy controls (P=0.060). Approximately 31 CD8+ CDR3 sequences were found in both patients and controls but appeared to be highly expressed in patients and within the immunodominant clones of the patients.

The sequence came from a human donor in good health, serving as a control. The specimen sequenced was sorted CD4+, CD8+, or CD8+CD57+ T cells (not recorded which) from PBMCs. The chain joins TRBV29-1 to TRBJ1-1, with no confident D gene call. The DNA sequence is given as TGCAGCGTTGAAAAGGGTCCTGAAGCTTTCTTT. Protein translation: CSVEKGPEAFF. When the CDR3 is completed using the reference TRBV29-1 and TRBJ1-1 genes on either side, the full variable domain is SAVISQKPSRDICQRGTSLTIQCQVDSQVTMMFWYRQQPGQSLTLIATANQGSEATYESGFVIDKFPISRPNLTFSTLTVSNMSPEDSSIYLCSVEKGPEAFFGQGTRLTVV.